The clone carrying this T cell receptor (beta chain) occurred once. Its antigen is currently unknown. This sample is drawn from a study of shared clonotypes between healthy human individuals. Findings and limits, study-wide: Richness estimates generally favored naive over memory subsets. Several donors had around 5.5% of their naive CD4 clonotypes in common.

Germline loops: CDR1 MNHEY, CDR2 SMNVEV (reference sequence). The CDR3 length is 15 residues. The V and J ends lost 6 bases and 3 bases respectively, with 17 bases between them. The study separated CD4+ cells into CD45RA+ naive and CD45RA-negative memory subsets. Per sorted-subset replicate PCR, input was approximately 0.2 ug DNA, representing about 32,000 T cell genomes. Method: immunoSEQ multiplex PCR; TCRdb's copy keeps in-frame clones and lacks some. The table has 2 million to 2.5 million clones, 80% to 95% seen once. V usage is TRBV27 and J usage is TRBJ1-1; the D gene is possibly TRBD1 (5 bases). This TCR came from a man aged 18 to 35 in good health. Some clones in this sample may be carry-over from other donors' samples. Sequenced input: naive CD4+ T cells from PBMCs. Subset given: CD45RA+ positively selected. CDR3 nucleotide sequence: TGTGCCAGCAGCCTTAATGCAGGGTCTGACACTGAAGCTTTCTTT. Its translation: CASSLNAGSDTEAFF.